This is a list of T cell receptor beta chains from one sample in a study of cytomegalovirus exposure and HLA in healthy donors. Sequenced by immunoSEQ multiplex PCR; TCRdb stores in-frame clones only, minus some. The table lists approximately 150,000 clones, just over 75% of them singletons. Sequencing input: PBMCs. Receptors were obtained from a woman in her thirties or forties in good health and CMV-seronegative. The CDR3 runs from the conserved cysteine through the conserved F or W. The D gene is left open where the match is weak. Expanded clones are given a class, and other clones once, few, many or no size at all.

TRBV9,TRBJ2-1,-,-,TGTGCCAGCAGCGCTCAGACCGGGAGCGAACCCTACAATGAGCAGTTCTTC,CASSAQTGSEPYNEQFF
TRBV11-2,TRBJ1-4,TRBD1,-,TGTGCCAGCAGCTTCGACAGGGGGGCTGAAAAACTGTTTTTT,CASSFDRGAEKLFF
TRBV19,TRBJ2-3,TRBD2,-,TGTGCCAGTAGCCTACTAGCGGGATTCACAGATACGCAGTATTTT,CASSLLAGFTDTQYF
TRBV7-8,TRBJ2-5,TRBD1,-,TGTGCCAGCAGCTTACTTCGTTTGTCAGGGGGCTGGGAGACCCAGTACTTC,CASSLLRLSGGWETQYF
TRBV30,TRBJ1-2,TRBD1,-,TGTGCCTGGAGAGAGGGGGCAGTCGGTGGCTACACCTTC,CAWREGAVGGYTF
TRBV5-1,TRBJ2-7,TRBD2,-,TGCGCCAGCAGCTCCGGGACTAGCTCCTACGAGCAGTACTTC,CASSSGTSSYEQYF
TRBV5-1,TRBJ2-4,-,-,TGCGCCAGCAACGGGGGTTCGGACAAAAACATTCAGTACTTC,CASNGGSDKNIQYF
TRBV2,TRBJ1-5,-,-,TGTGCCAGCAGGGGGCAGATCAATCAGCCCCAGCATTTT,CASRGQINQPQHF
TRBV19,TRBJ1-5,-,-,TGTGCCACCGGGGGGGTAGGGAGCAATCAGCCCCAGCATTTT,CATGGVGSNQPQHF
TRBV11-3,TRBJ1-4,-,few,TGTGCCAGCAGCTTAAATCCATCAGGAAAACTGTTTTTT,CASSLNPSGKLFF
TRBV5-6,TRBJ2-7,-,few,TGTGCCAGCAGCTCCTTGGCGGTTGATAGCTCCTACGAGCAGTACTTC,CASSSLAVDSSYEQYF
TRBV5-6,TRBJ2-5,TRBD1,-,TGTGCCAGCAGCTTGGGACAGGGAAGACCAGTGGAGACCCAGTACTTC,CASSLGQGRPVETQYF
TRBV6-6,TRBJ1-5,-,-,TGTGCCGGAGGACAAGGGGGATACGAAGAGCCCCAGCATTTT,CAGGQGGYEEPQHF
TRBV7-6,TRBJ1-1,TRBD1,-,TGTGCCAGCAGCCCCACCGGGACAGGGGGCTGGTCGAACACTGAAGCTTTCTTT,CASSPTGTGGWSNTEAFF
TRBV7-9,TRBJ2-4,-,once,TGTGCCAGCAGTGAGGCTTCAGGGTCCCAGTACTTC,CASSEASGSQYF
TRBV2,TRBJ2-2,TRBD1,-,TGTGCCAGCACCCTGGGACAGGGGGGGGCCGGGGAGCTGTTTTTT,CASTLGQGGAGELFF
TRBV19,TRBJ1-2,TRBD1,-,TGTGCCAGTAGACCACCGGGACAGGGGGACGGCTACACCTTC,CASRPPGQGDGYTF
TRBV4-1,TRBJ2-7,-,-,TGCGCCAGCAGCCATGGGACTTCGGTCAGGGACGAGCAGTACTTC,CASSHGTSVRDEQYF
TRBV4-1,TRBJ2-7,-,-,TGCGCCAGCAGCCAAGAACAGGGCTACGAGCAGTACTTC,CASSQEQGYEQYF
TRBV18,TRBJ2-7,-,-,TGTGCCAGCTCACCACGTCCCGACAGGATCAGCGAGCAGTACTTC,CASSPRPDRISEQYF
TRBV5-4,TRBJ2-1,TRBD2,few,TGTGCCAGCAGCTTTTGGGCGGGAGTGGGGTACAATGAGCAGTTCTTC,CASSFWAGVGYNEQFF
TRBV30,TRBJ2-1,-,-,TGTGCCCTTCTCGGGAGCTCCTACAATGAGCAGTTCTTC,CALLGSSYNEQFF
TRBV6-1,TRBJ2-5,-,-,TGTGCCAGCAGTGGAGACAGACGTCAGACCCAGTACTTC,CASSGDRRQTQYF
TRBV6-6,TRBJ2-7,-,-,TGTGCCAGCAGTCTGGAGGGCTACGAGCAGTACTTC,CASSLEGYEQYF
TRBV9,TRBJ2-7,TRBD1,-,TGTGCCAGCAGCGTATTGGACACAGGGGGCAGATACGAGCAGTACTTC,CASSVLDTGGRYEQYF
TRBV5-4,TRBJ1-1,TRBD1,-,TGTGCCAGCAGCTTTTCCCCACAGGGGGAGAACACTGAAGCTTTCTTT,CASSFSPQGENTEAFF
TRBV18,TRBJ2-5,-,-,TGTGCCAGCTCACCACCGGGGCAGGGGGAGACCCAGTACTTC,CASSPPGQGETQYF
TRBV27,TRBJ1-2,-,-,TGTGCCAGCAGTTCGACCTCCGTTGCCGGGACATCCTCTTCCAACTATGGCTACACCTTC,CASSSTSVAGTSSSNYGYTF
TRBV28,TRBJ1-2,-,-,TGTGCCAGCAGGAGAGACAGCGCCCTGGTCGGCTACACCTTC,CASRRDSALVGYTF
TRBV7-3,TRBJ2-7,TRBD2,-,TGTGCCAGCAGCCTAAGCGGGAGAGGATCCTACGAGCAGTACTTC,CASSLSGRGSYEQYF
TRBV5-5,TRBJ1-2,TRBD1,-,TGTGCCAGCAGCTTTACAACAGGGGGAGGTGGCTACACCTTC,CASSFTTGGGGYTF
TRBV5-1,TRBJ1-1,TRBD1,-,TGCGCCAGCCGCGGGGACAGCCTCACTGAAGCTTTCTTT,CASRGDSLTEAFF
TRBV7-2,TRBJ1-2,-,few,TGTGCCAGCAGCTTAGGCCCGGGATACTATGGCTACACCTTC,CASSLGPGYYGYTF
TRBV10-3,TRBJ2-1,TRBD2,-,TGTGCCATCAGTGGGTCAAGCGGGAGTTATGGTGGCAATGAGCAGTTCTTC,CAISGSSGSYGGNEQFF
TRBV10-3,TRBJ2-7,-,-,TGTGCCATCAGTGTGGGGGGAGCCTACGAGCAGTACTTC,CAISVGGAYEQYF
TRBV11-3,TRBJ2-5,TRBD2,-,TGTGCCAGCAGCCTAGGCTCTAGCGGGAGGAGCGAGACCCAGTACTTC,CASSLGSSGRSETQYF
TRBV5-1,TRBJ2-7,TRBD2,-,TGCGCCAGCAGCTTGGCTCCGGGAGGGCCGAACGAGCAGTACTTC,CASSLAPGGPNEQYF
TRBV6-1,TRBJ2-4,TRBD1,-,TGTGCCAGCAGACGGACAGGGCTCCAAAACATTCAGTACTTC,CASRRTGLQNIQYF
TRBV20-1,TRBJ2-3,TRBD1,once,TGCAGTGCAGACAGGGGAGATACGCAGTATTTT,CSADRGDTQYF
TRBV28,TRBJ1-2,TRBD1,-,TGTGCCAGCAGTTCCCCGCCAGGGGGCGCGAATGGCTACACCTTC,CASSSPPGGANGYTF
TRBV28,TRBJ2-1,-,-,TGTGCCAGCAGTTTGCTGAAAGGGGCACAGTTCTTC,CASSLLKGAQFF
TRBV7-9,TRBJ1-2,TRBD1,-,TGTGCCAGCAGTAAATCCGGGACAGGGGGGATCTATGGCTACACCTTC,CASSKSGTGGIYGYTF
TRBV6-4,TRBJ2-1,-,-,TGTGCCAGCAGTGATCCCCTGGGGTGGGTAGCGGATACAAATGAGCAGTTCTTC,CASSDPLGWVADTNEQFF